Each of the 30 T cell receptor beta chains below was sequenced from the same sample in a study of shared clonotypes between healthy human individuals. The table came from immunoSEQ multiplex PCR; TCRdb's copy has only in-frame clones and leaves some out. There are some 790,000 clones in the sample; 55% to 75% occur only once, and under 2% lies in the top ten. Sequencing used memory CD4+ T cells sorted from blood. The subset was: CD45RA-negative fraction. These receptors were collected from a woman in her 30s in good health.

V is TRBV19 and J is TRBJ2-7, with D unclear. Germline V gives CDR1 LNHDA, CDR2 SQIVND (reference sequence). The V and J ends lost 4 bases and 6 bases respectively, with 10 bases between them. The CDR3 consists of 12 residues. The CDR3 sequence: CASSTPAGEQYF. The DNA for the CDR3 is TGTGCCAGTAGTACCCCCGCAGGCGAGCAGTACTTC.

The V and J genes are TRBV6-5 and TRBJ2-5, with D perhaps assigned TRBD1 or TRBD2 (5 bases each). Trimming took 2 bases from V and 1 from J, leaving 8 bases between them. In germline, CDR1 is MNHEY, CDR2 SVGAGI. The CDR3 sequence is 14 residues long. The CDR3 here is CASSYERGQETQYF. The DNA of the CDR3 is TGTGCCAGCAGTTACGAGAGGGGCCAAGAGACCCAGTACTTC.

This clone appeared once. The genes are TRBV5-1 and TRBJ2-3, with D perhaps TRBD1 (7 bases). The CDR3 has 16 residues. CDR1 and CDR2 (germline): SGHRS, YFSETQ. Trimming removed 4 bases at V and 3 bases at J, with 18 bases between. The CDR3 DNA is TGCGCCAGCAGCGCGCTAGGAGGGGGCGCAACAGATACGCAGTATTTT. Its protein product is CASSALGGGATDTQYF.

The CDR3 region is CASSMLAGASTQYF. The CDR3 DNA reads as TGTGCCAGTAGTATGCTAGCGGGAGCATCGACCCAGTACTTC. The J gene is TRBJ2-5, the V gene TRBV19; 10 bases agree with TRBD2. V trimming: 3 bases; J trimming: 7 bases; junction bases outside the gene matches: 5. This CDR3 is built from 14 residues. Germline V CDR1 and CDR2: LNHDA, SQIVND (reference sequence).

This clone has only a few counts. The genes are TRBV10-3 and TRBJ2-7, with a tentative D call TRBD2 (6 bases). The CDR3 runs 14 residues. V lost 2 bases and J 0 bases, leaving 8 bases between the germline ends. CDR1 and CDR2 (germline): ENHRY, SYGVKD. In DNA form, the CDR3 reads TGTGCCATCAGTGAGGCGGGGTACTCCTACGAGCAGTACTTC. Translated: CAISEAGYSYEQYF.

The chain has TRBV19 and TRBJ2-2; tentative D call: TRBD1 (6 bases). V was trimmed by 7 bases and J by 4 bases, leaving 13 bases between them. Looked up from germline, CDR1 is LNHDA and CDR2 is SQIVND (reference sequence). The CDR3 has 14 amino acids. The CDR3 DNA sequence: TGTGCCAGTAAGAAAACAGGGTCCACCGGGGAGCTGTTTTTT. Translation: CASKKTGSTGELFF.

The rearrangement joins TRBV5-1 to TRBJ1-3; a weak D match, TRBD1 (6 bases). Per the germline V gene, CDR1 is SGHRS and CDR2 is YFSETQ. V shed 4 bases and J shed 4 bases, with 18 bases lying between them. The CDR3 contains 16 residues. The CDR3 coding sequence is TGCGCCAGCAGCCCCCGTAGGGGGGCTACGGGAAACACCATATATTTT. Encoded protein: CASSPRRGATGNTIYF.

V is TRBV7-6 and J is TRBJ2-3, with 10 bases aligning to TRBD2. From germline, CDR1 is SGHVS and CDR2 FNYEAQ. The CDR3 totals 17 residues. V was clipped by 1 base and J by 3 bases; unmatched bases: 7. CDR3 loop: CASSLVASSGGTDTQYF. The CDR3 nucleotides read TGTGCCAGCAGCTTAGTAGCGTCTAGCGGGGGTACAGATACGCAGTATTTT.

This clone has a handful of counts. This chain joins TRBV10-3 and TRBJ2-1; 7 bases line up with TRBD1. The V segment lost 3 bases and the J segment 5 bases; nucleotides outside the gene matches: 4. This CDR3 comprises 14 residues. In germline, CDR1 is ENHRY, CDR2 SYGVKD. CDR3 residues: CAISESGTDNEQFF. The CDR3 bases are TGTGCCATCAGTGAATCCGGGACAGACAATGAGCAGTTCTTC.

This chain joins TRBV29-1 and TRBJ1-1; a possible D gene is TRBD1 (5 bases). CDR3 length: 13 residues. Germline V gene lookup returns CDR1 SQVTM and CDR2 ANQGSEA. The V gene lost 0 bases and the J gene lost 4 bases, with 9 bases spanning the gap. In DNA, the CDR3 is TGCAGCGTTGAAGATGGGGGGAGCACTGAAGCTTTCTTT. It is translated as CSVEDGGSTEAFF.

This clone was detected once. The rearrangement links TRBV4-1 to TRBJ2-5; a possible D gene is TRBD1 (6 bases). V was shortened by 0 bases and J by 0 bases, with 17 bases between the two germline ends. CDR3 length: 18 amino acids. Germline lookup yields CDR1 MGHRA and CDR2 YSYEKL. DNA of the CDR3: TGCGCCAGCAGCCAAGATCTCTTGCGGACAGAGTACCAAGAGACCCAGTACTTC. It codes for CASSQDLLRTEYQETQYF.

The V and J genes are TRBV2 and TRBJ1-5; tentatively, D is TRBD1 (5 bases). Germline V lookup: CDR1 SNHLY, CDR2 FYNNEI. The CDR3 runs to 13 residues. With 4 bases removed from V and 5 bases from J, the gap between germline ends came to 9 bases. The CDR3, as DNA: TGTGCCAGCAGTGTAGGGGTCCATCAGCCCCAGCATTTT. Protein: CASSVGVHQPQHF.

V and J are TRBV14 and TRBJ2-1; the match to TRBD2 covers 9 bases. This CDR3 has 16 amino acids. V lost 2 bases and J lost 9; bases outside the gene matches: 11. Germline V CDR1 and CDR2: SGHDN, FVKESK. Here the CDR3 reads CASSQPGLAKWSEQFF. CDR3 coding DNA: TGTGCCAGCAGCCAACCGGGACTAGCCAAGTGGAGTGAGCAGTTCTTC.

This clone appeared a few times. Distinct nucleotide sequences in the sample also encode this CDR3. The chain links TRBV19 to TRBJ1-2; D might be TRBD1 (5 bases). Trimming removed 3 bases at V and 0 bases at J, with 11 bases between. Germline V gene lookup returns CDR1 LNHDA and CDR2 SQIVND (reference sequence). CDR3 length: 15 residues. The CDR3 here is CASSITGGTNYGYTF. In DNA form, the CDR3 reads TGTGCCAGTAGTATTACGGGGGGTACTAACTATGGCTACACCTTC.

The V call is TRBV4-1, the J call TRBJ2-5, with D unresolved. The germline CDR1 and CDR2 sequences are MGHRA and YSYEKL. CDR3 length: 16 residues. V lost 4 bases and J lost 1, with 16 bases in between. DNA for the CDR3: TGCGCCAGCAGCCGTCACTCCGGGCCGCTCCAAGAGACCCAGTACTTC. This sequence encodes CASSRHSGPLQETQYF.

A word on this clone: Other DNA variants within this sample encode the same CDR3. The V and J genes are TRBV11-2 and TRBJ2-1; 13 bases agree with TRBD2. The germline CDR1 and CDR2 sequences are SGHAT and FQNNGV. CDR3 size: 14 residues. The junction had 2 bases not matched to a gene; V was cut back by 10 bases and J by 2 bases. CDR3 sequence (DNA): TGTGCCACTACTAGCGGGAGGGCCTACAATGAGCAGTTCTTC. Translation gives CATTSGRAYNEQFF.

This clone was recorded a few times. This rearrangement joins TRBV18 to TRBJ1-5, with no clear D. The CDR3 contains 15 residues. Trimming removed 3 bases from V and 11 bases from J, with 20 bases in between. The germline gives CDR1 KGHSH, CDR2 LQKENI. The CDR3 coding sequence is TGTGCCAGCTCACCTGCAGCCTCTGCATCAGCGGCCCAGCATTTT. It translates to CASSPAASASAAQHF. Supplemented by reference TRBV18 and TRBJ1-5, the full variable domain reads NAGVMQNPRHLVRRRGQEARLRCSPMKGHSHVYWYRQLPEEGLKFMVYLQKENIIDESGMPKERFSAEFPKEGPSILRIQQVVRGDSAAYFCASSPAASASAAQHFGDGTRLSIL.

About this clone: Being one base from a much bigger clone, this may be a read error. The V call is TRBV2, the J call TRBJ2-7, with D unresolved. V lost 5 bases and J lost 3, with 5 bases in between. From germline, CDR1 is SNHLY and CDR2 FYNNEI. The CDR3 sequence is 11 residues long. The CDR3 coding sequence is TGTGCCAGCAGTCCCTACTACGAGCAGTACTTC. This sequence encodes CASSPYYEQYF.

This chain uses TRBV5-1 with TRBJ2-7, with D maybe TRBD1 (6 bases). CDR3 length: 14 amino acids. CDR1 is SGHRS and CDR2 is YFSETQ in the germline V gene. Trimming took 0 bases from V and 2 from J, leaving 9 bases between them. DNA of the CDR3: TGCGCCAGCAGCTTGGTTTCAGGGGCCTACGAGCAGTACTTC. Encoded protein: CASSLVSGAYEQYF.

In the case of this clone: This likely stems from a read error, as it lies one base from a far larger clone. The genes are TRBV25-1 and TRBJ2-7; 7 bases fit TRBD1. The CDR3 has 13 residues. The ends lost 4 bases at V and 0 bases at J; junction bases unmatched: 0. CDR1 and CDR2 from the germline V gene are MGHDK and SYGVNS. CDR3 DNA: TGTGCCAGCAGTGGGGACAGCTCCTACGAGCAGTACTTC. This translates into CASSGDSSYEQYF.

The chain links TRBV11-3 to TRBJ2-2; D perhaps matches TRBD1 (5 bases). The CDR3 sequence is 16 residues long. Trimming removed 2 bases from V and 4 bases from J, with 14 bases in between. Germline V gene lookup returns CDR1 SGHNT and CDR2 YENEEA. The CDR3 region has the DNA TGTGCCAGCAGCTTAAGGTCAGGGTCGAGCACCGGGGAGCTGTTTTTT. Its protein product is CASSLRSGSSTGELFF.

This rearrangement joins TRBV5-1 to TRBJ2-3; TRBD2 aligns across 8 bases. The length of the CDR3 is 16 residues. Germline lookup yields CDR1 SGHRS and CDR2 YFSETQ. Trimming cost V 4 bases and J 0 bases; bases outside gene matches: 7. The CDR3 loop is CASSRKLAESTDTQYF. As DNA, the CDR3 is TGCGCCAGCAGCAGGAAACTAGCGGAGAGCACAGATACGCAGTATTTT.

In its sample, this clone was seen a few times. This sequence joins TRBV15 and TRBJ2-7, with 7 bases lining up with TRBD2. Unmatched junction bases numbered 6, after V lost 3 bases and J lost 4 bases. Germline V CDR1 and CDR2: LNHNV, YYDKDF (reference sequence). The CDR3 sequence is 14 residues long. In DNA form, the CDR3 reads TGTGCCACCAGCAGGGGGACTACCTCATACGAGCAGTACTTC. This gives the protein CATSRGTTSYEQYF.

This chain joins TRBV11-2 and TRBJ2-2, with a tentative D call TRBD2 (6 bases). V was clipped by 5 bases and J by 7 bases, with 23 bases between them. The CDR3 spans 17 residues. The V gene's germline CDR1 is SGHAT and CDR2 FQNNGV. This CDR3 reads CASSTREGKERVGELFF. The CDR3, as DNA: TGTGCCAGCAGCACCCGAGAAGGGAAGGAGCGGGTCGGGGAGCTGTTTTTT.

The chain employs TRBV5-1 and TRBJ2-5; D gene uncertain. V dropped 7 bases and J dropped 4 bases, with 11 bases sitting between them. Germline CDR1 and CDR2: SGHRS and YFSETQ. This CDR3 spans 12 amino acids. The CDR3 bases are TGCGCCAGCGGCCCAGCAGGAGAGACCCAGTACTTC. Encoded protein: CASGPAGETQYF.

The chain has TRBV6-5 and TRBJ2-7; TRBD2 might be the D (6 bases). V lost 2 bases and J lost 1, with 12 bases in between. Germline assignment: CDR1 MNHEY and CDR2 SVGAGI. CDR3 size: 15 residues. The DNA of the CDR3 is TGTGCCAGCAGTTACGGGGAGGCACCATCCTACGAGCAGTACTTC. Its translation: CASSYGEAPSYEQYF.

The chain is built from TRBV11-2 and TRBJ2-5; D call uncertain. V shed 4 bases and J shed 6 bases, with 3 bases lying between them. CDR3 size: 10 residues. Looked up from germline, CDR1 is SGHAT and CDR2 is FQNNGV. The CDR3 bases are TGTGCCAGCAGCTCGAAGACCCAGTACTTC. It yields the protein CASSSKTQYF.

CDR3 residues: CASTQGLLTEAFF. The CDR3 nucleotides read TGTGCCAGCACGCAGGGCTTGTTGACTGAAGCTTTCTTT. V gene TRBV28 combines with J gene TRBJ1-1, with D possibly being TRBD1 (5 bases). V lost 7 bases to trimming and J lost 5 bases, with 14 bases between them. CDR1 and CDR2 from the germline V gene are MDHEN and SYDVKM. The CDR3 runs to 13 residues. Filled out from reference TRBV28 and TRBJ1-1, the complete variable domain reads DVKVTQSSRYLVKRTGEKVFLECVQDMDHENMFWYRQDPGLGLRLIYFSYDVKMKEKGDIPEGYSVSREKKERFSLILESASTNQTSMYLCASTQGLLTEAFFGQGTRLTVV.

There are a few counts of this clone. V gene TRBV6-1 combines with J gene TRBJ1-5; 7 bases fit TRBD1. J lost 7 bases, V lost 4 bases, and 4 bases had no gene match. The CDR3 is made up of 13 amino acids. Germline CDR1 MNHNS, CDR2 SASEGT. The CDR3 nucleotides are TGTGCCAGCAGTGGACAGGGAACCCAGCCCCAGCATTTT. Translating gives CASSGQGTQPQHF.

The chain employs TRBV5-5 and TRBJ1-2, with 7 bases lining up with TRBD1. Trimming removed 4 bases from V and 3 bases from J; junction bases left unmatched: 15. This CDR3 is 17 amino acids long. Germline V lookup: CDR1 SGHKS, CDR2 YYEKEE (reference sequence). The CDR3, as DNA: TGTGCCAGCAGCCCTCTTCGGCCGACAGGGATCCACTATGGCTACACCTTC. It is translated as CASSPLRPTGIHYGYTF.